This T cell receptor beta chain was captured in a study of radiotherapy plus CTLA-4 blockade in lung cancer. Study-level information: Objective responses were documented in around a sixth of patients, with disease control in just over 30%.

Trimming cost V 5 bases and J 7 bases; bases outside gene matches: 9. Germline CDR1 MNHEY, CDR2 SMNVEV (reference sequence). The CDR3 length is 15 residues. This clone was detected once. Repertoires were generated with immunoSEQ multiplex PCR, while TCRdb's copy carries only in-frame clones and drops some. The table lists around 80,000 clones, around 83% of them singletons. Chemo-refractory metastatic non-small-cell lung cancer patients received focal radiation with ipilimumab CTLA-4 blockade. This rearrangement joins TRBV27 to TRBJ1-5; 9 bases map to TRBD1. The source is a human donor with non-small cell lung cancer who had stable disease on radiotherapy plus ipilimumab. The material sequenced was peripheral blood, taken from a patient treated with radiotherapy plus ipilimumab. The CDR3 DNA follows: TGTGCCAGCAGTCGTGACAGGGGGATGGCACAGCCCCAGCATTTT. Translated, it gives CASSRDRGMAQPQHF.